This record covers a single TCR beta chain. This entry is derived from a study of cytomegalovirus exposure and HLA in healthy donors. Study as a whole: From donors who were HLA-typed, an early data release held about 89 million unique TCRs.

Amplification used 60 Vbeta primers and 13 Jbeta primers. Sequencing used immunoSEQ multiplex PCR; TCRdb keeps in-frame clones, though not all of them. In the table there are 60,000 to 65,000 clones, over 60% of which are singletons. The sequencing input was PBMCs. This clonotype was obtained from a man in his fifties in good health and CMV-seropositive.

CDR3 residues: CASSQEGTSWDNEQFF. The CDR3 nucleotides are TGTGCCAGCAGCCAAGAAGGGACTAGCTGGGACAATGAGCAGTTCTTC. The chain uses TRBV14 and TRBJ2-1; 9 bases agree with TRBD2. CDR3 length: 16 amino acids. The trim removed 0 bases at V and 5 bases at J, leaving 5 bases unmatched. The germline V gene encodes CDR1 SGHDN and CDR2 FVKESK.